This entry lists 27 T cell receptor beta chains sequenced from one sample in a study of control samples from healthy donors and cancer patients. Method: immunoSEQ multiplex PCR; TCRdb's copy keeps in-frame clones and lacks some. Found here are 390,000 or so clones, 75% to 95% of them singletons; the top ten hold around 6.5%. The source material was PBMCs. These receptors were obtained from a man aged 40-50 years with head and neck cancer.

The chain links TRBV27 to TRBJ1-1; D is ambiguous. This CDR3 contains 13 residues. CDR1 is MNHEY and CDR2 is SMNVEV in the germline V gene (reference sequence). Trimming cost V 6 bases and J 0 bases, with 8 bases left between them. CDR3: CASRDNLNTEAFF. The DNA of the CDR3 is TGTGCCAGCAGAGACAATCTGAACACTGAAGCTTTCTTT.

This rearrangement joins TRBV11-2 to TRBJ2-7; 7 nucleotides agree with TRBD1. V shed 1 base and J 4 bases; nucleotides not matched to a gene: 4. The germline V gene has CDR1 SGHAT and CDR2 FQNNGV. The CDR3 consists of 14 residues. The CDR3 protein is CASSLGQGEYEQYF. The CDR3 nucleotides are TGTGCCAGCAGCTTAGGACAGGGCGAATACGAGCAGTACTTC.

The V and J genes are TRBV28 and TRBJ2-7; D ambiguous. The CDR3 sequence is 13 residues long. V dropped 2 bases and J dropped 4 bases, with 9 bases sitting between them. Germline CDR1 reads MDHEN; CDR2 reads SYDVKM. This chain's CDR3 is CASSLKLPYEQYF. The CDR3 nucleotides read TGTGCCAGCAGTTTAAAGTTGCCGTACGAGCAGTACTTC.

This chain joins TRBV5-8 and TRBJ1-5, with D possibly TRBD1 on 5 matching bases. With 4 bases removed from V and 4 bases from J, the gap between germline ends came to 18 bases. The CDR3 has 16 residues. Germline V gene lookup returns CDR1 SGHTS and CDR2 YDEGEE. The CDR3 DNA reads as TGTGCCAGCAGCCGAACTAGGGGTGGACCGAATCAGCCCCAGCATTTT. This encodes CASSRTRGGPNQPQHF.

The chain combines TRBV2 with TRBJ2-5; 9 bases are shared with TRBD1. The CDR3 covers 14 residues. Germline CDR1 reads SNHLY; CDR2 reads FYNNEI. The V gene end was trimmed by 3 bases and the J gene end by 2 bases; junction bases not matched to a gene: 1. This CDR3 reads CASSEDRGQETQYF. The CDR3 coding sequence is TGTGCCAGCAGTGAGGACAGGGGACAAGAGACCCAGTACTTC.

The chain has TRBV3-1 (or the pseudogene TRBV3-2) and TRBJ1-4, with D possibly matching TRBD1 (6 bases). Germline V lookup: CDR1 LGHDT, CDR2 YNNKEL (reference sequence). CDR3 size: 14 residues. Between the trimmed V and J ends, which lost 6 bases and 5 bases, there was a span of 13 bases. For the CDR3, the DNA is TGTGCCAGCAGATCGACAGGCCTAAATGAAAAACTGTTTTTT. Its protein product is CASRSTGLNEKLFF.

The J gene is TRBJ1-5, the V gene TRBV7-2; D perhaps matches TRBD1 (5 bases). Trimming stripped 1 base from V and 0 bases from J, with 7 bases between. Germline V lookup: CDR1 SGHTA, CDR2 FQGNSA. The CDR3 totals 15 residues. CDR3 residues: CASSLVGDSNQPQHF. In nucleotides, the CDR3 is TGTGCCAGCAGCTTAGTAGGGGATAGCAATCAGCCCCAGCATTTT.

The gene calls are TRBV6-1 and TRBJ2-7, with D uncertain. This CDR3 region has 10 residues. V was clipped by 3 bases and J by 3 bases, with 0 bases between them. The germline CDR1 and CDR2 sequences are MNHNS and SASEGT. Written as DNA, the CDR3 is TGTGCCAGCAGTGACTACGAGCAGTACTTC. Translated, it gives CASSDYEQYF.

For the CDR3, the DNA is TGTGCCAGCTCGAGGACTGAAGCTTTCTTT. Its protein product is CASSRTEAFF. The rearrangement joins TRBV2 to TRBJ1-1, with D hard to call. The germline V gene encodes CDR1 SNHLY and CDR2 FYNNEI. V lost 8 bases and J lost 5, with 6 bases in between. The CDR3 has 10 amino acids.

J is TRBJ1-5 and V is TRBV5-6; maybe TRBD1 (5 bases). The length of the CDR3 is 16 residues. Germline V CDR1 and CDR2: SGHDT, YYEEEE. Trimming left V 7 bases short and J 0 bases short, with 17 bases between. The chain's CDR3 is CASFGDPADSNQPQHF. The CDR3 region has the DNA TGTGCCAGCTTCGGGGACCCGGCCGATAGCAATCAGCCCCAGCATTTT.

The chain has TRBV10-2 and TRBJ2-7; D is unresolved. Trimming removed 6 bases from V and 6 bases from J, with 9 bases in between. The CDR3 has 11 amino acids. The germline V gene has CDR1 WSHSY and CDR2 SAAADI. CDR3 region: CASRAVSEQYF. The CDR3 nucleotides are TGCGCCAGCAGGGCCGTAAGCGAGCAGTACTTC.

The gene calls are TRBV19 and TRBJ2-7, with 8 bases identical to TRBD1. CDR3 length: 14 residues. Germline trimming cut 5 bases from V and 2 bases from J; bases unmatched to any gene: 5. Germline loops: CDR1 LNHDA, CDR2 SQIVND (reference sequence). CDR3 in amino acids: CASSFGTGAYEQYF. Here the CDR3 DNA reads TGTGCCAGTAGTTTCGGGACAGGAGCCTACGAGCAGTACTTC.

This chain joins TRBV28 and TRBJ2-1; D might be TRBD1 (5 bases). The V gene's germline CDR1 is MDHEN and CDR2 SYDVKM. The CDR3 loop spans 15 amino acids. Trimming took off 6 bases at V and 2 bases at J, with 14 bases between the two ends. CDR3 in amino acids: CASSAATGTYNEQFF. The CDR3 DNA reads as TGTGCCAGCAGCGCAGCTACAGGTACCTACAATGAGCAGTTCTTC.

This chain uses TRBV28 with TRBJ2-7; no clear D gene. Germline V gene lookup returns CDR1 MDHEN and CDR2 SYDVKM. V lost 5 bases, J lost 3 bases, and 17 bases lay in between. This CDR3 is built from 15 residues. CDR3 nucleotides: TGTGCCAGCAGTGTACTGACCGGTGTCCACTACGAGCAGTACTTC. Translation: CASSVLTGVHYEQYF.

In the case of this clone: The junction differs from germline at one of its ends, possibly a read error. CDR3 DNA sequence: TGTGCCAGCAATTACGGGTCTTACGAGCAGTACTTC. Its translation is CASNYGSYEQYF. V and J are TRBV6-2 or TRBV6-3 and TRBJ2-7; D uncertain. The CDR3 is made up of 12 amino acids. Germline V gene data show CDR1 as MNHEY and CDR2 as SVGEGT.

This clone was found once. The chain couples TRBV27 to TRBJ2-3; D remains unclear. Germline V lookup: CDR1 MNHEY, CDR2 SMNVEV (reference sequence). The CDR3 is 16 amino acids. Trimming cost V 3 bases and J 0 bases, with 13 bases left between them. The CDR3 here is CASSFLLVGSTDTQYF. The CDR3 DNA reads as TGTGCCAGCAGTTTTCTCCTTGTGGGGAGCACAGATACGCAGTATTTT.

The genes are TRBV30 and TRBJ2-1; D ambiguous. The CDR3 consists of 16 residues. Germline lookup yields CDR1 GTSNPN and CDR2 SVGIG (reference sequence). V lost 2 bases, J lost 0 bases, and 14 bases lay in between. Written as DNA, the CDR3 is TGTGCCTGGAGTTCGAGGACGGCTAGCTCCTACAATGAGCAGTTCTTC. It specifies CAWSSRTASSYNEQFF.

The genes are TRBV7-2 and TRBJ2-2; D not certain. CDR3 size: 14 residues. Trimming removed 4 bases at V and 6 bases at J, with 12 bases between. Germline values: CDR1 SGHTA, CDR2 FQGNSA. This chain's CDR3 is CASSSTSSSGELFF. The CDR3 DNA reads TGTGCCAGCAGCTCGACCTCAAGTTCCGGGGAGCTGTTTTTT.

This chain links TRBV20-1 with TRBJ2-1; 9 bases fit TRBD2. The ends lost 3 bases at V and 7 bases at J; junction bases unmatched: 10. There are 15 residues in the CDR3. Germline V CDR1 and CDR2: DFQATT, SNEGSKA (reference sequence). Here the CDR3 reads CSASPSGTPRNEQFF. DNA for the CDR3: TGCAGTGCTAGTCCTAGCGGGACGCCAAGGAATGAGCAGTTCTTC.

The genes are TRBV27 and TRBJ2-5, with 10 bases aligning to TRBD2. The CDR3 loop spans 15 amino acids. Trimming at V came to 2 bases and at J to 0 bases, leaving 0 bases not matched to a gene. From germline, CDR1 is MNHEY and CDR2 SMNVEV (reference sequence). The CDR3 DNA is TGTGCCAGCAGTTTACTAGCGGGGGACCAAGAGACCCAGTACTTC. This sequence encodes CASSLLAGDQETQYF.

Here the CDR3 DNA reads TGTGCCAGCAGCTTAGGGCTACAGCGGGGGGGCGCAGATACGCAGTATTTT. Its protein is CASSLGLQRGGADTQYF. The chain joins TRBV13 to TRBJ2-3; 10 nucleotides align to TRBD2. With V trimmed by 0 bases and J by 4 bases, 7 bases remained unmatched. Germline V lookup: CDR1 PRHDT, CDR2 FYEKMQ (reference sequence). The CDR3 is made up of 17 amino acids.

Regarding this clone: The sample holds other DNA sequences that translate to the same CDR3. CDR3 DNA sequence: TGTGCCAGCAGTTACCTCCGCCAGAACTATGGCTACACCTTC. Translating gives CASSYLRQNYGYTF. The genes are TRBV6-5 and TRBJ1-2; D gene uncertain. Germline loops: CDR1 MNHEY, CDR2 SVGAGI. CDR3 length equals 14 residues. Trimming removed 2 bases from V and 2 bases from J, with 9 bases in between.

This chain joins TRBV3-1 (or the pseudogene TRBV3-2) and TRBJ2-7, with D maybe TRBD2 (6 bases). CDR1 and CDR2 from the germline V gene are LGHDT and YNNKEL (reference sequence). This CDR3 is built from 17 residues. The V end was cut by 5 bases, the J end by 3 bases, with 23 bases between. CDR3 coding DNA: TGTGCCAGCAGCAATCACGGAGGGGCTAGCGTAGACTACGAGCAGTACTTC. This gives the protein CASSNHGGASVDYEQYF.

The CDR3 DNA reads as TGTGCCAGCAGCCGCAACTCAGGGAAGATGAATACGCAGTATTTT. Its translation is CASSRNSGKMNTQYF. This chain uses TRBV13 with TRBJ2-3; a weak D match, TRBD1 (5 bases). V lost 5 bases, J lost 7 bases, and 19 bases lay in between. The CDR3 runs to 15 residues. Germline values: CDR1 PRHDT, CDR2 FYEKMQ (reference sequence).

This chain uses TRBV5-6 with TRBJ1-1, with TRBD1 identical over 12 bases. V lost 1 base, J lost 7 bases, and 5 bases stayed unmatched. The CDR3 covers 15 residues. Germline CDR1 is SGHDT and CDR2 is YYEEEE. The CDR3 nucleotides are TGTGCCAGCAGCTTGCAAGGGACAGGGGGCGGTGAAGCTTTCTTT. Translated: CASSLQGTGGGEAFF.

Regarding this clone: In the same sample, other DNA sequences code for this CDR3. V gene TRBV12-3 or TRBV12-4 combines with J gene TRBJ2-1; D uncertain. This CDR3 comprises 11 residues. Trimming cost V 1 base and J 8 bases, with 3 bases left between them. The CDR3 region has the DNA TGTGCCAGCAGTTTAGTCGATGAGCAGTTCTTC. Protein sequence: CASSLVDEQFF.

This clone came up a few times. The rearrangement uses TRBV24-1 and TRBJ2-1; 11 bases fit TRBD2. Germline V lookup: CDR1 KGHDR, CDR2 SFDVKD. The J segment lost 4 bases and the V segment lost 2 bases, leaving 9 bases of the junction unmatched. There are 18 residues in the CDR3. Here the CDR3 reads CATSDSAIAGGAYNEQFF. CDR3 in DNA: TGTGCCACCAGTGATTCAGCTATAGCGGGAGGGGCTTACAATGAGCAGTTCTTC.